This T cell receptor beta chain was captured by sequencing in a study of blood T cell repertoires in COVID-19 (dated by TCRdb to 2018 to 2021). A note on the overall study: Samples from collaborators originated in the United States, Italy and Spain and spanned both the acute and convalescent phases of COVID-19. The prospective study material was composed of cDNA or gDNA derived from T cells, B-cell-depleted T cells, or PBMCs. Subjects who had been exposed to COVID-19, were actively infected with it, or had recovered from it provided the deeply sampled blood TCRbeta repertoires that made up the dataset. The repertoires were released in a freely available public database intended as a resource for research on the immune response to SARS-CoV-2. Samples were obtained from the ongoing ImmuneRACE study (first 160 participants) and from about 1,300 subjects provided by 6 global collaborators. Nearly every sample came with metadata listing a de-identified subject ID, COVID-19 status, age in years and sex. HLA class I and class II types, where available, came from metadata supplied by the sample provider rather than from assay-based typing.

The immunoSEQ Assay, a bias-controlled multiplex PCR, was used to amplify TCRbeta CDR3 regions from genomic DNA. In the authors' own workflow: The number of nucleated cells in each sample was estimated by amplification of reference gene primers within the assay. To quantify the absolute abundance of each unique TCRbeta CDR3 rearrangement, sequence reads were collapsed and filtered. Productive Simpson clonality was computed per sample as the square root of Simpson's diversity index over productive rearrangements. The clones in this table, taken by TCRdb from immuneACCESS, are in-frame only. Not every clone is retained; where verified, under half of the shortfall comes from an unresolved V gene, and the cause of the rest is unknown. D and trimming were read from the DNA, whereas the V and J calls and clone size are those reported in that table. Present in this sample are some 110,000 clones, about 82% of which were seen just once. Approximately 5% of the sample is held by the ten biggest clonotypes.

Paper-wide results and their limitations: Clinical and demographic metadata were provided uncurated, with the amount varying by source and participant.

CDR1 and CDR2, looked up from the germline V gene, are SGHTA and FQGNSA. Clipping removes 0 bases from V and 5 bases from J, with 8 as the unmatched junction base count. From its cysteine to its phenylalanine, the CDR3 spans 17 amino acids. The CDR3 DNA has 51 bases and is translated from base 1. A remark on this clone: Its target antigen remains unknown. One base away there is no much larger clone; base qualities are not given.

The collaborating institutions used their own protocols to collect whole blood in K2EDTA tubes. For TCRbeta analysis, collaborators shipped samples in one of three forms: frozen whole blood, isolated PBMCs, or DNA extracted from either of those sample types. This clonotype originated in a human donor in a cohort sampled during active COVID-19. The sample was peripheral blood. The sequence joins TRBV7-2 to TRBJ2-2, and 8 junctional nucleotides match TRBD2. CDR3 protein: CASSLAKASGWTGELFF. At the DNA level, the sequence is TGTGCCAGCAGCTTAGCGAAGGCTAGCGGGTGGACCGGGGAGCTGTTTTTT.